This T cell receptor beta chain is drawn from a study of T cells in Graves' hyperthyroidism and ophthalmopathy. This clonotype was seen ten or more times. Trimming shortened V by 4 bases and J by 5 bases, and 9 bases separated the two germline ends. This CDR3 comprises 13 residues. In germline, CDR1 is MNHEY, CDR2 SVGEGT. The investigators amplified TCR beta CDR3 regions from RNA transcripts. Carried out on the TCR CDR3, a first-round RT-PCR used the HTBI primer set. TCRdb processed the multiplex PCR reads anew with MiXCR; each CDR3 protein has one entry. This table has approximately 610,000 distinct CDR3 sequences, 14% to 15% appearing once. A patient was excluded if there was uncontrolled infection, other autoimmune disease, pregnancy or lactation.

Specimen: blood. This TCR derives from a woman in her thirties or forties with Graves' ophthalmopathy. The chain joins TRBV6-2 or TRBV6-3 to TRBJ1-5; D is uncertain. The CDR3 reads CASSWAYYQPQHF. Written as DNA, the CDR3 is TGTGCCAGCAGTTGGGCGTATTATCAGCCCCAGCATTTT.